The next 22 T cell receptor beta chains were all read from a single sample in a study of blood T cell repertoires in COVID-19. TCRdb's copy holds only in-frame clones and misses some; the assay was immunoSEQ multiplex PCR. The table shows roughly 230,000 clones, with roughly four fifths occurring only once. Sequenced input: PBMCs or T cells enriched from blood (not recorded which). The receptors come from a man aged 50-59 years who had recovered from COVID-19.

This CDR3 is CASSLSGESTGELFF. CDR3 in DNA: TGCGCCAGCAGCCTCTCGGGGGAGAGCACCGGGGAGCTGTTTTTT. V is TRBV4-1 and J is TRBJ2-2; D is perhaps TRBD2 (6 bases). The CDR3 runs 15 residues. Per germline, CDR1 MGHRA and CDR2 YSYEKL. The V end lost 4 bases, the J end lost 4 bases, and 13 bases lay between the germline ends.

This clone appeared a few times. This chain joins TRBV5-1 and TRBJ2-5, with a weak D call TRBD2 (5 bases). V lost 5 bases to trimming and J lost 4 bases, with 18 bases between them. Per the germline V gene, CDR1 is SGHRS and CDR2 is YFSETQ. There are 15 residues in the CDR3. CDR3 region: CASRLGASMRETQYF. CDR3 coding DNA: TGCGCCAGCAGACTCGGTGCTAGCATGAGAGAGACCCAGTACTTC.

The chain links TRBV7-3 to TRBJ2-7, with D possibly TRBD1 on 5 matching bases. V gave up 3 bases and J gave up 0 bases, with 12 bases separating them. Per germline, CDR1 SGHTA and CDR2 FQGTGA. The CDR3 sequence is 15 residues long. CDR3: CASSFRAGHSYEQYF. Here the CDR3 DNA reads TGTGCCAGCAGCTTTCGGGCAGGGCACTCCTACGAGCAGTACTTC.

The gene calls are TRBV6-5 and TRBJ1-3; D uncertain. This CDR3 spans 13 amino acids. V was pared by 5 bases and J by 4 bases, with 9 bases between. CDR1 is MNHEY and CDR2 is SVGAGI in the germline V gene. The CDR3 is CASSPSGGNTIYF. In DNA, the CDR3 is TGTGCCAGCAGTCCTTCGGGGGGAAACACCATATATTTT.

The chain combines TRBV5-5 with TRBJ1-6; a weak D match, TRBD1 (5 bases). The V and J ends lost 2 bases and 0 bases respectively, with 12 bases between them. Germline V CDR1 and CDR2: SGHKS, YYEKEE (reference sequence). The CDR3 has 17 amino acids. The CDR3: CASSFGAGSSYNSPLHF. CDR3 nucleotides: TGTGCCAGCAGCTTTGGGGCAGGAAGCTCCTATAATTCACCCCTCCACTTT.

This rearrangement joins TRBV11-2 to TRBJ2-7; D perhaps matches TRBD2 (6 bases). The CDR3 totals 18 residues. CDR1 SGHAT and CDR2 FQNNGV come from the germline V gene. Trimming took off 0 bases at V and 0 bases at J, with 18 bases between the two ends. CDR3 loop: CASSLDPMRGAISYEQYF. The CDR3 coding sequence is TGTGCCAGCAGCTTAGACCCAATGCGCGGGGCGATCTCCTACGAGCAGTACTTC.

For the CDR3, the DNA is TGCGCCAGCAGCTTGGTTGCCAGGGGGGCAGATACGCAGTATTTT. Its translation: CASSLVARGADTQYF. This chain joins TRBV5-1 and TRBJ2-3, with D perhaps TRBD1 (7 bases). Germline CDR1 reads SGHRS; CDR2 reads YFSETQ. V shed 0 bases and J shed 4 bases, with 12 bases lying between them. The CDR3 is made up of 15 amino acids.

The chain couples TRBV9 to TRBJ2-1, with D tentatively TRBD2 (7 bases). The CDR3 loop spans 16 amino acids. Trimming removed 4 bases from V and 3 bases from J, with 17 bases in between. The germline V gene has CDR1 SGDLS and CDR2 YYNGEE. The CDR3 region is CASSPTAGALYNEQFF. CDR3 nucleotides: TGTGCCAGCAGCCCGACCGCGGGGGCTCTCTACAATGAGCAGTTCTTC.

CDR3: CASRGPGLAGSHEQYF. For the CDR3, the DNA is TGTGCCAGCAGGGGCCCGGGACTAGCGGGAAGCCACGAGCAGTACTTC. The chain has TRBV28 and TRBJ2-7; 13 bases match TRBD2. V shed 6 bases, J shed 5 bases, and the junction held 10 bases outside the gene matches. CDR3 length equals 16 residues. The V gene's germline CDR1 is MDHEN and CDR2 SYDVKM. The whole variable domain, remainder taken from reference TRBV28 and TRBJ2-7, is DVKVTQSSRYLVKRTGEKVFLECVQDMDHENMFWYRQDPGLGLRLIYFSYDVKMKEKGDIPEGYSVSREKKERFSLILESASTNQTSMYLCASRGPGLAGSHEQYFGPGTRLTVT.

The chain recombines TRBV11-2 with TRBJ1-4; D gene uncertain. Germline CDR1 SGHAT, CDR2 FQNNGV. Trimming pared 1 base from V and 7 bases from J, leaving 7 bases between. CDR3 length: 13 residues. Here the CDR3 DNA reads TGTGCCAGCAGCTTAGTGGTAGCTGAAAAACTGTTTTTT. Amino acid sequence: CASSLVVAEKLFF.

The chain is built from TRBV6-2 or TRBV6-3 and TRBJ1-1, with a possible D match to TRBD1 (5 bases). CDR1 and CDR2 from the germline V gene are MNHEY and SVGEGT. The CDR3 totals 16 residues. The V end lost 2 bases, the J end lost 3 bases, and 16 bases lay between the germline ends. The CDR3 is CASSYTPGGLDTEAFF. In DNA form, the CDR3 reads TGTGCCAGCAGTTACACCCCGGGGGGGTTGGACACTGAAGCTTTCTTT.

The chain is built from TRBV5-8 and TRBJ1-1, with D uncertain. V lost 7 bases and J 1 base, leaving 11 bases between the germline ends. Germline V gene lookup returns CDR1 SGHTS and CDR2 YDEGEE. CDR3 length equals 13 residues. CDR3 loop: CASGLSGNTEAFF. CDR3 DNA sequence: TGTGCCAGCGGATTAAGCGGGAACACTGAAGCTTTCTTT.

This chain joins TRBV24-1 and TRBJ2-5; 7 bases align to TRBD1. The CDR3 has 12 amino acids. The V gene's germline CDR1 is KGHDR and CDR2 SFDVKD. V was pared by 6 bases and J by 6 bases, with 3 bases of the junction left unmatched. DNA for the CDR3: TGTGCCACCAGTAGACAGGGCCAGACCCAGTACTTC. The encoded protein is CATSRQGQTQYF.

The chain couples TRBV5-1 to TRBJ1-4; D is unclear. V gave up 0 bases and J gave up 7 bases, with 10 bases separating them. Per germline, CDR1 SGHRS and CDR2 YFSETQ. This CDR3 region has 14 residues. CDR3 DNA: TGCGCCAGCAGCTTGGCCCATCGGTCTGAAAAACTGTTTTTT. Protein product: CASSLAHRSEKLFF.

This rearrangement joins TRBV6-5 to TRBJ2-1, with 11 bases identical to TRBD2. Trimming removed 2 bases from V and 4 bases from J; junction bases left unmatched: 4. Germline CDR1 and CDR2: MNHEY and SVGAGI. The CDR3 length is 16 residues. The CDR3 here is CASSYLGTSGYNEQFF. The CDR3 nucleotides are TGTGCCAGCAGTTACCTAGGGACTAGCGGATACAATGAGCAGTTCTTC.

The V gene is TRBV5-4, the J gene TRBJ2-2; D perhaps matches TRBD1 (5 bases). Germline V CDR1 and CDR2: SGHNT, YYREEE (reference sequence). Deletions cut 4 bases from V and 0 bases from J, with 10 bases between. CDR3 size: 15 residues. The CDR3 protein is CASSRGLANTGELFF. The CDR3 bases are TGTGCCAGCAGCAGGGGATTGGCGAACACCGGGGAGCTGTTTTTT. Based on the CDR3 plus reference TRBV5-4 and TRBJ2-2, the full variable domain is ETGVTQSPTHLIKTRGQQVTLRCSSQSGHNTVSWYQQALGQGPQFIFQYYREEENGRGNFPPRFSGLQFPNYSSELNVNALELDDSALYLCASSRGLANTGELFFGEGSRLTVL.

The V call is TRBV11-2, the J call TRBJ2-2, with 7 bases fitting TRBD1. Trimming took 5 bases from V and 2 from J; bases not matched to a gene: 11. CDR3 length: 17 amino acids. CDR1 SGHAT and CDR2 FQNNGV come from the germline V gene. For the CDR3, the DNA is TGTGCCAGCAGCCTCAAAATGACAGGGAGAAACACCGGGGAGCTGTTTTTT. Its protein product is CASSLKMTGRNTGELFF.

The V call is TRBV15, the J call TRBJ1-6; 9 bases line up with TRBD1. V shed 4 bases, J shed 3 bases, and the junction held 7 bases outside the gene matches. This CDR3 is built from 17 residues. Germline V gene lookup returns CDR1 LNHNV and CDR2 YYDKDF (reference sequence). CDR3 in amino acids: CATSTTTGGLYNSPLHF. The CDR3 DNA follows: TGTGCCACCAGCACCACGACAGGGGGACTCTATAATTCACCCCTCCACTTT.

This sequence joins TRBV9 and TRBJ2-6, with 7 bases matching TRBD1. Germline V CDR1 and CDR2: SGDLS, YYNGEE. After removal of 3 bases from V and 0 bases from J, the junction contained 3 bases not matched to a gene. The CDR3 has 16 amino acids. CDR3 region: CASSAPGGSGANVLTF. Here the CDR3 DNA reads TGTGCCAGCAGCGCCCCAGGGGGCTCTGGGGCCAACGTCCTGACTTTC.

The V and J genes are TRBV12-3 or TRBV12-4 and TRBJ2-7, with 8 bases identical to TRBD2. V shed 7 bases and J 5 bases; nucleotides not matched to a gene: 7. This CDR3 is built from 13 residues. The CDR3 DNA follows: TGTGCCAGCACTGGCGGGGGGTTGGACGAGCAGTACTTC. As protein: CASTGGGLDEQYF.

The chain couples TRBV6-2 or TRBV6-3 to TRBJ2-7; D may be TRBD1 (5 bases). CDR3 length: 13 amino acids. V was clipped by 4 bases and J by 4 bases, with 11 bases between them. Per germline, CDR1 MNHEY and CDR2 SVGEGT. CDR3 amino acids: CASSFQGRYEQYF. CDR3 coding DNA: TGTGCCAGCAGTTTCCAGGGAAGGTACGAGCAGTACTTC.

The chain recombines TRBV6-4 with TRBJ2-4; D not certain. The CDR3 has 15 residues. From germline, CDR1 is MRHNA and CDR2 SNTAGT. Trimming left V 11 bases short and J 0 bases short, with 17 bases between. The CDR3 DNA follows: TGTGCCCCATTGGGCAGGCCTGGAGCCAAAAACATTCAGTACTTC. Translation: CAPLGRPGAKNIQYF.